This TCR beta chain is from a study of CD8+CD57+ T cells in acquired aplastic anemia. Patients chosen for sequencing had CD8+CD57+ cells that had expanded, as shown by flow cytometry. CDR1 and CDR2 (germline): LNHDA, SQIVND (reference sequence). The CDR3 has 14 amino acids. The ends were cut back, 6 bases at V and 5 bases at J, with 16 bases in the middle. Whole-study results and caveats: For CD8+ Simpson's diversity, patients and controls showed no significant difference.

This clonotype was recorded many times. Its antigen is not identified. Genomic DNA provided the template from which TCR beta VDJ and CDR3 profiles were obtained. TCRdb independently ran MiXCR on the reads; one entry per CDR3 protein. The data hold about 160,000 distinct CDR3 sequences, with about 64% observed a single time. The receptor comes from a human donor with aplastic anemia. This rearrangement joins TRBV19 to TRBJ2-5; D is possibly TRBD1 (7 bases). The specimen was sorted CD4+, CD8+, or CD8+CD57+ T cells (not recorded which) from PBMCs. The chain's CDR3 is CASSTRGEWETQYF. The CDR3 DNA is TGTGCCAGTAGCACCAGGGGGGAGTGGGAGACCCAGTACTTC.